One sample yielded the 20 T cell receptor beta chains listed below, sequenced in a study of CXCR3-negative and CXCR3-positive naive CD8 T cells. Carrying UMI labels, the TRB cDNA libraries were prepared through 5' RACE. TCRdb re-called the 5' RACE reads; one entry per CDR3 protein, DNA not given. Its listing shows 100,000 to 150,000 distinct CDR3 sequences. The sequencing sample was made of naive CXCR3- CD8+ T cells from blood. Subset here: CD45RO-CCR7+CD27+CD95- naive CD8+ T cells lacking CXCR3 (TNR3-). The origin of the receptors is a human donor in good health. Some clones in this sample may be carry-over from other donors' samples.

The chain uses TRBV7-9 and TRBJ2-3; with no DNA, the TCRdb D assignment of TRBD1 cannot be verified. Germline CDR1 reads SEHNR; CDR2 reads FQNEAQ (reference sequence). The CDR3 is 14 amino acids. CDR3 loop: CASSPPGNTDTQYF.

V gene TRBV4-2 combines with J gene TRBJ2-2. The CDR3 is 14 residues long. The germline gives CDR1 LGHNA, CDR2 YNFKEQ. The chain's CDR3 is CASSDRQNTGELFF.

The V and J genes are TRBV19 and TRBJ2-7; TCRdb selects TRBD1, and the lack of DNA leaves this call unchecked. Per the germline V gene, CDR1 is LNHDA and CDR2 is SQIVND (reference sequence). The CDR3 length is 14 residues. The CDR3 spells CASSIDSLTYEQYF.

The CDR3 loop is CASSGQVVKGGNQPQHF. J is TRBJ1-5 and V is TRBV6-6; lacking DNA, the TRBD1 call made by TCRdb goes unchecked. CDR3 length: 17 residues. Germline V gene data show CDR1 as MNHNY and CDR2 as SVGAGI (reference sequence).

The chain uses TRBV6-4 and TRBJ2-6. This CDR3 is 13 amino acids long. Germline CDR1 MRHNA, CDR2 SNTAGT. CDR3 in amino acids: CASSDSGANVLTF.

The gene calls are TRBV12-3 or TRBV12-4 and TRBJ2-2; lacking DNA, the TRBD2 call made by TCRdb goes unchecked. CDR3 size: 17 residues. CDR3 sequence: CASRPGLAGPPIGELFF.

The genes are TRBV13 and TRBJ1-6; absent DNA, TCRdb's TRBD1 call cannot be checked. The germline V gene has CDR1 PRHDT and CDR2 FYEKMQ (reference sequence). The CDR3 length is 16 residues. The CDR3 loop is CASSLSVAGEYSPLHF. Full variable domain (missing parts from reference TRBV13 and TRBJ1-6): AAGVIQSPRHLIKEKRETATLKCYPIPRHDTVYWYQQGPGQDPQFLISFYEKMQSDKGSIPDRFSAQQFSDYHSELNMSSLELGDSALYFCASSLSVAGEYSPLHFGNGTRLTVT.

The CDR3 sequence is CASSRDSLAKNIQYF. This chain joins TRBV3-1 and TRBJ2-4; the D gene TCRdb calls, TRBD1, cannot be checked with no DNA. This CDR3 is 15 amino acids long. Germline CDR1 is LGHDT and CDR2 is YNNKEL (reference sequence).

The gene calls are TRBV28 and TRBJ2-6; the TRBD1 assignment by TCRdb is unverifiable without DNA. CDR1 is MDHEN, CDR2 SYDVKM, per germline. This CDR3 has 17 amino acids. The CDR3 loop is CASSPPGGTGGANVLTF.

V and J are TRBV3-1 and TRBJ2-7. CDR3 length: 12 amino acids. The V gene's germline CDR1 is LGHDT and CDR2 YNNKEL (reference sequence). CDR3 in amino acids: CASSQAEYEQYF.

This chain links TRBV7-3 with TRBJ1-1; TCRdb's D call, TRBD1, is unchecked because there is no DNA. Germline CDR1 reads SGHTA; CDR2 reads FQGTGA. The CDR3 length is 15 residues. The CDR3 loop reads CASSLDTGGRTEAFF.

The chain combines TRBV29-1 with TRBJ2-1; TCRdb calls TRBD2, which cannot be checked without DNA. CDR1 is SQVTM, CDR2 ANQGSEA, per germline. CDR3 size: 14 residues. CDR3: CSVGSGTLGNEQFF.

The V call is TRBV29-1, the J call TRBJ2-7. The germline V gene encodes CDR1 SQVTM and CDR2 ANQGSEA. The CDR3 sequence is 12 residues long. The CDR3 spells CSVEFGFYEQYF.

The chain's CDR3 is CASSQDVGSQETQYF. The chain joins TRBV4-3 to TRBJ2-5; TCRdb indicates TRBD2, and absent DNA this call remains unverified. The CDR3 has 15 residues. Germline lookup yields CDR1 LGHNA and CDR2 YSLEER.

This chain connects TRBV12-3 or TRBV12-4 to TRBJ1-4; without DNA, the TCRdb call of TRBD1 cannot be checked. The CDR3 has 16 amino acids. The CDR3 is CASSPRDRAFDEKLFF.

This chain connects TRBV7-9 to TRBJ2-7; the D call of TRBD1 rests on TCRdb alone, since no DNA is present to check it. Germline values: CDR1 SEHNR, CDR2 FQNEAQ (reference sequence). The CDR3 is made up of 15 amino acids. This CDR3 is CASSETGAISYEQYF. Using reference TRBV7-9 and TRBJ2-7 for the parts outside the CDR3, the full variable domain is DTGVSQNPRHKITKRGQNVTFRCDPISEHNRLYWYRQTLGQGPEFLTYFQNEAQLEKSRLLSDRFSAERPKGSFSTLEIQRTEQGDSAMYLCASSETGAISYEQYFGPGTRLTVT.

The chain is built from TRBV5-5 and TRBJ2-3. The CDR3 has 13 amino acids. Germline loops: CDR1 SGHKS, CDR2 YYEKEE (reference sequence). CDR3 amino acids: CASSFRSLDTQYF.

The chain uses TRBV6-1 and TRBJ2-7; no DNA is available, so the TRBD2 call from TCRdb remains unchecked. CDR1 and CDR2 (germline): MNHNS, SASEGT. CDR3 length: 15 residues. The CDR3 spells CASSEWREMFYEQYF.

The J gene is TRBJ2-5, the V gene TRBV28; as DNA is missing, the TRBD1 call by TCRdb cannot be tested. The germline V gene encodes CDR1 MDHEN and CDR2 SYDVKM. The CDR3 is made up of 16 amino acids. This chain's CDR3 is CASSSAPGQSQETQYF.

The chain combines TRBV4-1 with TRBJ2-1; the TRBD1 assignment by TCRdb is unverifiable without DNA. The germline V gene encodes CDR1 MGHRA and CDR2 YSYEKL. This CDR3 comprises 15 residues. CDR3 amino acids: CASSQGTGPYNEQFF.